One T cell receptor (beta chain) is described in this entry. Its antigen is currently unknown. It may be a read error: a sequence one base away is much more abundant. The CDR3 totals 12 residues. The source of the sample is a study of HIV-infected children after antiretroviral therapy interruption. Turning to the study itself: Most participating children were previously exposed to EBV and CMV. Notes on the study in general: Naive CD4+ CDR3 sharing between time points fell after interruption began.

The TCR library was built from RNA with a 3' RACE protocol and unique molecular identifiers. TCRdb analysed the 3' RACE reads with MiXCR anew, one entry per CDR3 protein. The repertoire holds 40,000 to 50,000 distinct CDR3 sequences, with about 4.3% as singletons. Treatment indicated: PENTA 11 planned treatment interruption arm or continuous ART arm. Cryopreserved PBMC samples required at least 5 million viable cells. The material was CD45RA+ CD4+ T cells from PBMCs, pooled from several time points, obtained from a donor given antiretroviral therapy, either interrupted or continuous. The sample's subset: naive CD4+ CD45RA+ CD45RO- T cells. The receptor was isolated from a pool of human donors with HIV. The chain carries TRBV12-3 or TRBV12-4 and TRBJ2-7, with no clear D. This CDR3 is CVSQLASYEQYF. The CDR3 DNA reads TGTGTCAGCCAGTTGGCATCCTACGAGCAGTACTTC.